This T cell receptor (beta chain) was captured in a study of human T cells and chemical hapten exposure. Study-level information: Researchers reported sensitizing a 2 cm by 2 cm upper inner arm skin site with 2% DPC. Whole-study results and caveats: Significantly more large CDR3 similarity clusters arose among expanded TCRs than among controls.

This clonotype was seen more than once but under ten times. Its antigen is not identified. Germline CDR1 SQVTM, CDR2 ANQGSEA. V gave up 4 bases and J gave up 0 bases, with 6 bases separating them. The CDR3 runs to 12 residues. TCRdb re-called the RACE reads through MiXCR, storing one row per CDR3 protein. Counted here are about 200,000 distinct CDR3 sequences, more than 20% occurring once; the ten biggest clones make up 2.5%. Time point of the sample: patch test 3, about 24 weeks after DPC sensitization. Treatment defined: therapeutic diphenylcyclopropenone sensitization with weekly scalp DPC. The V and J genes are TRBV29-1 and TRBJ2-5; D possibly corresponds to TRBD1 (6 bases). Sequenced material: whole blood, taken in connection with sensitization to the hapten diphenylcyclopropenone (DPC). This sequence originates from a middle-aged woman with alopecia areata. Some clones in this sample may be carry-over from other donors' samples. The CDR3 here is CSVGQDQETQYF. CDR3 nucleotide sequence: TGCAGCGTTGGACAGGACCAAGAGACCCAGTACTTC.